This T cell receptor (delta chain) was recorded in a study of gamma-delta chains in newborns, infants, children (dated by TCRdb to between 2019 and 2020). About the investigation overall: According to the study title, microbial exposure causes polyclonal expansion of innate gammadelta T cells right after birth. The study investigated how microbial exposure shaped innate gammadelta T cell populations in human newborns immediately after birth.

V is shortened by 3 bases, J by 0 bases, and the region joining them spans 11 bases. The cysteine opens and the phenylalanine closes a CDR3 of 17 amino acids. The only DNA kept is the CDR3, 51 bases in frame from the first base. The germline V gene yields GEAIGNYY for CDR1 and EKD for CDR2. As for this clone: Its specific antigen is unknown. One base away there is no much larger clone; base qualities are not given. Other DNA sequences from this sample encode an identical CDR3 as well.

The instrument was an Illumina MiSeq. The public reads were reprocessed by TCRdb using CATT, and rows of matching DNA were later combined. For this sample the table gives over a thousand delta-chain clones, of which around 8% were detected only once. Of the sample, 23% is held by the ten largest clones. The sequence derives from a child who was a newborn, infant or young child, either healthy, febrile or measles-vaccinated (not recorded which). Sequences were obtained from blood. This sequence uses TRDV2 and TRDJ3; TRDD3 is a weak D gene call, 6 bases matching. The nucleotide sequence reads as follows: TGTGCCTGTGACGGAAGGGGGGACTCCTGGGACACCCGACAGATGTTTTTC. Its protein is CACDGRGDSWDTRQMFF.